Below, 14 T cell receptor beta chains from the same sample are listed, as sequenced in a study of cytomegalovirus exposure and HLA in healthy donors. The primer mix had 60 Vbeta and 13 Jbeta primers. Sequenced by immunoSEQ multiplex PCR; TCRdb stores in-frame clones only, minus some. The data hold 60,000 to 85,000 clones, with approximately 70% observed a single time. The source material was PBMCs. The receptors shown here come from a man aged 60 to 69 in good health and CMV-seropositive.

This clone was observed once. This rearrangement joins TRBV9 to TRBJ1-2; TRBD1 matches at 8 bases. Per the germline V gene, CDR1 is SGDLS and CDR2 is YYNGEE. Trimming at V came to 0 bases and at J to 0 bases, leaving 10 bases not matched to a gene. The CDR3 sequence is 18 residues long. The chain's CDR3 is CASSVDGTGNFPNYGYTF. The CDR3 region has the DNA TGTGCCAGCAGCGTAGACGGGACAGGTAACTTCCCTAACTATGGCTACACCTTC.

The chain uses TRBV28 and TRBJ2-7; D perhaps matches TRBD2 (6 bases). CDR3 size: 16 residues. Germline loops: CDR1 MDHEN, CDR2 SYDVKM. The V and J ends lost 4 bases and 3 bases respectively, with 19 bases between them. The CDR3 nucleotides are TGTGCCAGCAGTTCCACGGGTAGCGGAACCCTCTACGAGCAGTACTTC. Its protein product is CASSSTGSGTLYEQYF.

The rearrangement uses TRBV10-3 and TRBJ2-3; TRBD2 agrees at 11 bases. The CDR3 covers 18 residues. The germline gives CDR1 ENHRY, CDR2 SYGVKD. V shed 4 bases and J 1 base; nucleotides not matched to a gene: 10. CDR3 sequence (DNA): TGTGCCATCAGTGTACTAGCGGGGGTTGCACCCGGCACAGATACGCAGTATTTT. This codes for CAISVLAGVAPGTDTQYF.

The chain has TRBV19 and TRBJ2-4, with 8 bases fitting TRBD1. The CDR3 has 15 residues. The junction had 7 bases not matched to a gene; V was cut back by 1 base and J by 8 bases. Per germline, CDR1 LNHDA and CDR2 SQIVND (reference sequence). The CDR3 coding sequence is TGTGCCAGTAGTATAGCAGGCAGGGGGCCGGACATTCAGTACTTC. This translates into CASSIAGRGPDIQYF.

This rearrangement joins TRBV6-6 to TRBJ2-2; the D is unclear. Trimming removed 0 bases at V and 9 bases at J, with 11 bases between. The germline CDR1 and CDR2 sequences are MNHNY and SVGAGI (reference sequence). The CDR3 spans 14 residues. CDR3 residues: CASSYSNVGRELFF. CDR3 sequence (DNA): TGTGCCAGCAGTTACTCGAACGTGGGCCGGGAGCTGTTTTTT.

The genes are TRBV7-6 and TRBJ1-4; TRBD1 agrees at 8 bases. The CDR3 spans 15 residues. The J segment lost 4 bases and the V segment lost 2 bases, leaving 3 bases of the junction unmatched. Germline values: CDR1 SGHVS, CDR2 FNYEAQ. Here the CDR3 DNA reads TGTGCCAGCAGCTTAACAGGGGGGATTAATGAAAAACTGTTTTTT. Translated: CASSLTGGINEKLFF. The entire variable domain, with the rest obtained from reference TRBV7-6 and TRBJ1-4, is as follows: GAGVSQSPRYKVTKRGQDVALRCDPISGHVSLYWYRQALGQGPEFLTYFNYEAQQDKSGLPNDRFSAERPEGSISTLTIQRTEQRDSAMYRCASSLTGGINEKLFFGSGTQLSVL.

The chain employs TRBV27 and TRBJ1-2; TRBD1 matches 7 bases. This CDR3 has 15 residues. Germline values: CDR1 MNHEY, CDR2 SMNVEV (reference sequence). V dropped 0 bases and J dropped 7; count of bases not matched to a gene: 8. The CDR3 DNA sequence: TGTGCCAGCAGTTTATCGGGGGGACAGATGGCTGGCTACACCTTC. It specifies CASSLSGGQMAGYTF.

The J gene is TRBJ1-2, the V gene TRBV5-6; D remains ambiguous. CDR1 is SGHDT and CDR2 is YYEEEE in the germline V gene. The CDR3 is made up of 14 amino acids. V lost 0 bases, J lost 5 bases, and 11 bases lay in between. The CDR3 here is CASSLAGDRYGYTF. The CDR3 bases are TGTGCCAGCAGCTTGGCCGGGGATAGGTATGGCTACACCTTC. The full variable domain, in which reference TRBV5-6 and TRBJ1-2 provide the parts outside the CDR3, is DAGVTQSPTHLIKTRGQQVTLRCSPKSGHDTVSWYQQALGQGPQFIFQYYEEEERQRGNFPDRFSGHQFPNYSSELNVNALLLGDSALYLCASSLAGDRYGYTFGSGTRLTVV.

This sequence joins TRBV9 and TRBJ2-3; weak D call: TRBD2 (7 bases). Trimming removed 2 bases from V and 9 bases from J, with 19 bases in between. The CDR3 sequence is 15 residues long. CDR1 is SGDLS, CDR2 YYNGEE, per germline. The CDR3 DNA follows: TGTGCCAGCAGCGTCATGGGGGGGGCAGAGAGAACGCAGTATTTT. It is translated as CASSVMGGAERTQYF.

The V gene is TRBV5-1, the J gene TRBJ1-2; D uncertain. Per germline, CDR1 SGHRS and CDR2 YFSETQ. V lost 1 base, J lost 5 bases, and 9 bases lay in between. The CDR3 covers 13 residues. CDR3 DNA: TGCGCCAGCAGCTTGATGAGTGCATATGGCTACACCTTC. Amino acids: CASSLMSAYGYTF. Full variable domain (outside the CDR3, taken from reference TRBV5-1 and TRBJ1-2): KAGVTQTPRYLIKTRGQQVTLSCSPISGHRSVSWYQQTPGQGLQFLFEYFSETQRNKGNFPGRFSGRQFSNSRSEMNVSTLELGDSALYLCASSLMSAYGYTFGSGTRLTVV.

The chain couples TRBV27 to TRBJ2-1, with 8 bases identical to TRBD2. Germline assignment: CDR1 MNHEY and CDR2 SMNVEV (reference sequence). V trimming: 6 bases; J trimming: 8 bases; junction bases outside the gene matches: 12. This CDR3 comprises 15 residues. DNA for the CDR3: TGTGCCAGCAGATACGGGACTAGAGTAGAGTATGAGCAGTTCTTC. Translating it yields CASRYGTRVEYEQFF.

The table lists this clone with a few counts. The CDR3 DNA reads TGTGCCAGCAGCCCCACCGGGACAGGGAGCGACGAGCAGTACTTC. Amino acids: CASSPTGTGSDEQYF. V is TRBV7-2 and J is TRBJ2-7, with 9 bases matching TRBD1. V lost 5 bases and J lost 5; bases outside the gene matches: 10. The germline V gene encodes CDR1 SGHTA and CDR2 FQGNSA. This CDR3 region has 15 residues.

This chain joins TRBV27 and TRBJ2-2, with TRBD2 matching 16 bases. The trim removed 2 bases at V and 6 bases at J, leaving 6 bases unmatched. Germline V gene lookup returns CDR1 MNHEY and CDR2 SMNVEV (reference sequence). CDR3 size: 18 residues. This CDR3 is CASSLMGLAGGPPGELFF. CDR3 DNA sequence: TGTGCCAGCAGTTTAATGGGACTAGCGGGGGGGCCACCCGGGGAGCTGTTTTTT.

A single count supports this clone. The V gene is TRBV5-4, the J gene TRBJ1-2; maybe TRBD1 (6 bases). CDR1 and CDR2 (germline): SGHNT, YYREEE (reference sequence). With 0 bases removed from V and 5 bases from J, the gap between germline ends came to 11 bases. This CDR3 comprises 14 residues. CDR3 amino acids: CASSLDRVRYGYTF. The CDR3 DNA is TGTGCCAGCAGCTTGGACAGGGTGAGGTATGGCTACACCTTC.